This T cell receptor beta chain is from a study of CD8+ T cells in alopecia areata. CDR3 length equals 14 residues. Per germline, CDR1 SGDLS and CDR2 YYNGEE. V lost 1 base and J lost 5, with 12 bases in between. Alopecia areata patients provided lesional scalp punch biopsies and peripheral blood. Sorted out of PBMCs were CD4+ T cells and CD8+ T cells. cDNA prepared by RNA extraction and subsequent reverse transcription served as the template for sequencing. TCRdb's copy holds only in-frame clones and misses some; the assay was immunoSEQ multiplex PCR. The table shows 250,000 or so clones, with about 68% occurring only once.

This clonotype was sampled from a human donor with alopecia areata. The gene calls are TRBV9 and TRBJ1-1, with D perhaps matching TRBD1 (5 bases). The sequencing here drew on CD4+ T cells sorted from blood, taken at week 0. CDR3 in amino acids: CASSVSGLGTEAFF. Here the CDR3 DNA reads TGTGCCAGCAGCGTATCGGGGCTGGGTACTGAAGCTTTCTTT.